The text below deals with one TCR beta chain. What it binds is not known. The data originate from a study of OX40 agonist ivuxolimab in advanced cancers. Whole-study findings and limits: Clonal expansion from baseline to week 6 occurred in both CD4+ and CD8+ T cells. The authors did not determine the antigen specificity of the expanded peripheral T cells. Expanded clones tended on average to be more numerous among CD8+ T cells than CD4+.

V lost 3 bases and J 2 bases, leaving 2 bases between the germline ends. The CDR3 totals 11 residues. The V gene's germline CDR1 is SGHDN and CDR2 FVKESK. Using immunoSEQ multiplex PCR, the repertoire was profiled, and TCRdb retains in-frame clones only, with some absent. The sample shows approximately 51,000 clones, over 75% of them seen only once. The chain has TRBV14 and TRBJ2-7; D gene ambiguous. Sequenced here: CD4+ or CD8+ T cells sorted from blood, sampled in a trial of the OX40 agonist ivuxolimab. This sequence originates from an adult with an advanced solid tumor such as melanoma, head and neck, liver or kidney cancer. This CDR3 reads CASSHTYEQYF. DNA for the CDR3: TGTGCCAGCAGCCACACCTACGAGCAGTACTTC.